This is a list of T cell receptor beta chains from one sample in a study of control samples from healthy donors and cancer patients. Sequenced by immunoSEQ multiplex PCR; TCRdb stores in-frame clones only, minus some. The sample has some 130,000 clones, over 85% seen once; the top ten hold roughly 4%. The sample was blood. The source of these receptors is a man aged 25 to 40 in good health. Each CDR3 is given with its conserved first and last residue. The D gene is left open where the match is weak. Where a row states a size, it is once, few, many or the class of an expanded clone; other rows omit it.

cdr3_nt cdr3_aa j_call v_call clone_size d_call
TGTGCCAGCTCTGAAGCGAGTGGAAATGAGCAGTTCTTC CASSEASGNEQFF TRBJ2-1 TRBV28 NA NA
TGTGCCAGCAGGGATGGGACTAGCGGGGTTCAAGAGACCCAGTACTTC CASRDGTSGVQETQYF TRBJ2-5 TRBV2 NA TRBD2
TGTGCCAGCAGTCCCGGGGGGGGAGATACGCAGTATTTT CASSPGGGDTQYF TRBJ2-3 TRBV9 NA TRBD2
TGTGCCAGCAGTGAAGCGGTTTCAGGGGGCGGCTACACCTTC CASSEAVSGGGYTF TRBJ1-2 TRBV2 NA TRBD1
TGCAGTGCTAGGGCAGAGGGAGAGCAGTACTTC CSARAEGEQYF TRBJ2-7 TRBV20-1 NA NA
TGTGCCAGCAGCCTCCGGGCAGGGGGCGTTGAAAAACTGTTTTTT CASSLRAGGVEKLFF TRBJ1-4 TRBV11-2 NA TRBD1
TGTGCCAGCTCACCCCCGTCATCCTACGAGCAGTACTTC CASSPPSSYEQYF TRBJ2-7 TRBV18 NA NA
TGTGCCACCAGTGGCGGACAGGGTGGCACCGGGGAGCTGTTTTTT CATSGGQGGTGELFF TRBJ2-2 TRBV24-1 NA TRBD1
TGTGCCAGCAGCTTTGTCGGAGGGTATGGCTACACCTTC CASSFVGGYGYTF TRBJ1-2 TRBV5-6 NA NA
TGTGCCCACGGGCGTAGCGTCAGCTCCTACGAGCAGTACTTC CAHGRSVSSYEQYF TRBJ2-7 TRBV30 NA NA
TGTGCCACCAGTGATTCCGGACAGCAAACCGGGGAGCTGTTTTTT CATSDSGQQTGELFF TRBJ2-2 TRBV24-1 NA NA
TGTGCCTGGAGTCCAGGGGAGACGGTTCAAGAGACCCAGTACTTC CAWSPGETVQETQYF TRBJ2-5 TRBV30 NA NA
TGTGCCAGCAGTTTAGCAGGGGGCCTCTACAATGAGCAGTTCTTC CASSLAGGLYNEQFF TRBJ2-1 TRBV27 once TRBD1
TGCGCCAGCAAGCCGACAAGGTATAAAGGAGAGCTGTTTTTT CASKPTRYKGELFF TRBJ2-2 TRBV10-2 NA NA
TGTGCCAGCAGCGTAATGGGGCCTGGTCGAAATGAGCAGTTCTTC CASSVMGPGRNEQFF TRBJ2-1 TRBV9 NA NA
TGTGCCAGCAGCGTGAGGACGGGCGTCAATTCACCCCTCCACTTT CASSVRTGVNSPLHF TRBJ1-6 TRBV9 NA NA
TGTGCCACCAGCAGAGATCTGGACAGGGGTACCTATGGCTACACCTTC CATSRDLDRGTYGYTF TRBJ1-2 TRBV15 NA TRBD1
TGTGCCAGCAGCTCCGGGTCCCTTGGGCAGTACTTC CASSSGSLGQYF TRBJ2-7 TRBV5-4 NA NA
TGTGCCAGCAGTTACGGGGTCTACTACAATGAGCAGTTCTTC CASSYGVYYNEQFF TRBJ2-1 TRBV6-2/TRBV6-3 NA NA
TGTGCCAGCACTGGACAGGGGACGGGGAACTATGGCTACACCTTC CASTGQGTGNYGYTF TRBJ1-2 TRBV28 NA TRBD1
TGTGCCAGCAGTTCTTATGGGGCTAATCGGGAGACTGAAGCTTTCTTT CASSSYGANRETEAFF TRBJ1-1 TRBV5-6 NA NA
TGTGCCAGCAGCTGGGGAGGGTTGGATGGCTACACCTTC CASSWGGLDGYTF TRBJ1-2 TRBV5-4 NA NA
TGTGCCAGCAGCCCCCGGCAGGGGAACTCTGGGGCCAACGTCCTGACTTTC CASSPRQGNSGANVLTF TRBJ2-6 TRBV27 once NA
TGTGCCAGCAGTTCCACCGTTCTGAACACCGGGGAGCTGTTTTTT CASSSTVLNTGELFF TRBJ2-2 TRBV6-5 NA NA
TGTGCCATCACCAGCGGGGGGGCCTCCAATGAGCAGTTCTTC CAITSGGASNEQFF TRBJ2-1 TRBV10-3 NA TRBD2
TGTGCCAGTAGTATGTCCCTGAACACTGAAGCTTTCTTT CASSMSLNTEAFF TRBJ1-1 TRBV19 NA NA
TGCGCCAGCAGCCAAGAGGAGAGGACCGGGGAGCTGTTTTTT CASSQEERTGELFF TRBJ2-2 TRBV4-3 NA NA
TGTGCCAGCAGTTACTCGAGGCAGCCTCAAATGGTACTAGCCAAAAACATTCAGTACTTC CASSYSRQPQMVLAKNIQYF TRBJ2-4 TRBV6-2/TRBV6-3 once NA
TGCGCCAGCAGACCTCCGGGACAGAACTATGGCTACACCTTC CASRPPGQNYGYTF TRBJ1-2 TRBV4-1 once TRBD1
TGTGCCAGTAGAAGTGGGAGGAGTGGGGCCAACGTCCTGACTTTC CASRSGRSGANVLTF TRBJ2-6 TRBV19 NA NA
TGTGCCAGCAGACTTCTTTTTAGGTCCTCCTACAATGAGCAGTTCTTC CASRLLFRSSYNEQFF TRBJ2-1 TRBV27 once NA
TGTGCCAGCGCCCCGAGGAGCCTTGGAGAGACCCAGTACTTC CASAPRSLGETQYF TRBJ2-5 TRBV9 once NA
TGCGCCAGCCGCACCCCCGGGACACAAGGCTTCAATGAGCAGTTCTTC CASRTPGTQGFNEQFF TRBJ2-1 TRBV4-1 NA NA
TGTGCCTCGGGACGGGTCCTCACTGAAGCTTTCTTT CASGRVLTEAFF TRBJ1-1 TRBV30 NA NA
TGTGCCAGCAGTCCATCCAGCTACTACGAGCAGTACTTC CASSPSSYYEQYF TRBJ2-7 TRBV6-2/TRBV6-3 NA NA
TGTGCCAGCAGCCTGTTACTAGCGGGGTCCTCCTGGGCGTCCACCGGGGAGCTGTTTTTT CASSLLLAGSSWASTGELFF TRBJ2-2 TRBV7-6 NA TRBD2
TGCGCCAGCAGCCAGGAGGTCAGGGCCGAGCAGTACTTC CASSQEVRAEQYF TRBJ2-7 TRBV4-1 NA NA
TGCGCCAGCAGCCAAGATCAACAGGGAACTTCACCCCTCCACTTT CASSQDQQGTSPLHF TRBJ1-6 TRBV4-3 once NA
TGTGCCAGCAGCTTATCGGGGGCGAACACCGGGGAGCTGTTTTTT CASSLSGANTGELFF TRBJ2-2 TRBV11-2 NA NA
TGTGCCACCAGCAGAGGTTCAGGGTCTGGGGCCAACGTCCTGACTTTC CATSRGSGSGANVLTF TRBJ2-6 TRBV15 NA NA
TGTGCCAGCAGCTTGGGGTCAGATACGCAGTATTTT CASSLGSDTQYF TRBJ2-3 TRBV11-2 NA NA
TGTGCCACCAGCAGAGGACAGGGCGAAAGCGAAAAACTGTTTTTT CATSRGQGESEKLFF TRBJ1-4 TRBV15 NA TRBD1
TGTGCCAGCAGCTTAGATATAGATATGAACACTGAAGCTTTCTTT CASSLDIDMNTEAFF TRBJ1-1 TRBV11-2 NA NA
TGTGCCAGCAGTGCGACATCGAACACCGGGGAGCTGTTTTTT CASSATSNTGELFF TRBJ2-2 TRBV27 NA NA
TGTGCCAGCTCACAGGCTAGCACAGATACGCAGTATTTT CASSQASTDTQYF TRBJ2-3 TRBV18 NA NA
TGTGCCAGTAGTCTCCAGGGTCTGAACACTGAAGCTTTCTTT CASSLQGLNTEAFF TRBJ1-1 TRBV19 NA NA
TGTGCCAGTAGTGAAAGCGGGGGGGCCTTAAATGAGCAGTTCTTC CASSESGGALNEQFF TRBJ2-1 TRBV19 NA TRBD2
TGTGCCAGCTCACCACTCCCGCGGGATACGCAGTATTTT CASSPLPRDTQYF TRBJ2-3 TRBV18 NA NA
TGTGCCAGCAGCTTAGGGGACGGACTTAATTCACCCCTCCACTTT CASSLGDGLNSPLHF TRBJ1-6 TRBV7-9 NA NA
TGTGCCAGCACCCCTGGGGGGTACTCCTACGAGCAGTACTTC CASTPGGYSYEQYF TRBJ2-7 TRBV18 NA NA
TGTGCCAGCAACCCCGGCTCGGGGGGCCGGTGGACCGGGGAGCTGTTTTTT CASNPGSGGRWTGELFF TRBJ2-2 TRBV6-2/TRBV6-3 NA NA
TGTGCCAGTAGTATTAGTAACGCCGCATACACCGGGGAGCTGTTTTTT CASSISNAAYTGELFF TRBJ2-2 TRBV19 NA NA
TGCGCCAGCAGCCCAAACCCAACAGGGGCAGGCTATGGCTACACCTTC CASSPNPTGAGYGYTF TRBJ1-2 TRBV4-1 NA TRBD1
TGTGCCAGCAGTTACTCGACAGGGAGGGTTTCACCCCTCCACTTT CASSYSTGRVSPLHF TRBJ1-6 TRBV6-5 NA TRBD1
TGTGCCAGCTCACCGGGGGGGCAAGGTCGATACAATCAGCCCCAGCATTTT CASSPGGQGRYNQPQHF TRBJ1-5 TRBV18 NA NA